The clone carrying this T cell receptor beta chain occurred once. Libraries were prepared by immunoSEQ multiplex PCR; TCRdb keeps only in-frame clonotypes and omits some of them. The sample includes about 26,000 clones, 82% of them seen just once. This record belongs to a study of neoadjuvant nivolumab and ipilimumab in lung cancer. Trimming shortened V by 5 bases and J by 0 bases, and 2 bases separated the two germline ends. The CDR3 sequence is 12 residues long. Germline assignment: CDR1 SQVTM and CDR2 ANQGSEA. The chain links TRBV29-1 to TRBJ2-6; D is unresolved. This receptor was obtained from an adult with non-small cell lung cancer. Source: tumor tissue, taken after neoadjuvant nivolumab, alone or with ipilimumab, at or shortly before surgery. The CDR3 sequence: CSVFSGANVLTF. DNA of the CDR3: TGCAGCGTTTTCTCTGGGGCCAACGTCCTGACTTTC.